What follows are 2 T cell receptor beta chains derived from one specimen sequenced in a study of pediatric ulcerative colitis. The protocol was immunoSEQ multiplex PCR, while the TCRdb copy is restricted to in-frame clones and leaves out a portion. The sample includes fewer than 15,000 clones, 80% to 90% of them seen just once. The material sequenced was blood. Receptor source: a boy aged 5-17 years with moderate ulcerative colitis.

The V call is TRBV6-6, the J call TRBJ1-1; TRBD1 matches 11 bases. Per germline, CDR1 MNHNY and CDR2 SVGAGI (reference sequence). CDR3 length equals 15 residues. The V gene end was trimmed by 2 bases and the J gene end by 4 bases; junction bases not matched to a gene: 3. The CDR3 here is CASSYGTGGGTEAFF. Here the CDR3 DNA reads TGTGCCAGCAGTTACGGGACAGGGGGTGGCACTGAAGCTTTCTTT.

This chain uses TRBV18 with TRBJ1-5; no definite D call. The CDR3 is made up of 12 amino acids. V dropped 3 bases and J dropped 7 bases, with 7 bases sitting between them. From germline, CDR1 is KGHSH and CDR2 LQKENI. The CDR3 nucleotides are TGTGCCAGCTCACCTCTGGGCCAGCCCCAGCATTTT. Amino acids: CASSPLGQPQHF.